Following are 3 T cell receptor beta chains from one sample sequenced in a study of stem cell transplantation in POMP-related autoinflammatory disease. Assay used: immunoSEQ multiplex PCR; TCRdb lists only in-frame clones, some missing. Altogether some 68,000 clones are present, roughly 91% being singletons, with the ten largest covering more than 0.55%. This material consisted of CD4+ T cells from PBMCs, taken after stem cell transplantation. The receptors stem from a human patient with POMP-related autoinflammation and immune dysregulation (PRAID). Some T cells may be provided by the graft donor.

The rearrangement uses TRBV24-1 and TRBJ1-2; possible D gene TRBD1, 5 bases. Germline CDR1 reads KGHDR; CDR2 reads SFDVKD. The CDR3 sequence is 13 residues long. V dropped 4 bases and J dropped 4 bases, with 9 bases sitting between them. The CDR3 nucleotides read TGTGCCACCAGTGACCCGACAGCCTATGGCTACACCTTC. Residues: CATSDPTAYGYTF.

Only a few counts were recorded for this clone. This sequence joins TRBV12-2 and TRBJ1-1. TRBV12-2 counts as a pseudogene. The CDR3 is 11 amino acids. The CDR3 DNA sequence: TGTGCAAGTCGCCGGGACACTGAAGCTTTCTTT. It is translated as CASRRDTEAFF.

This sequence joins TRBV6-5 and TRBJ1-3, with TRBD1 matching over 7 bases. Germline V gene data show CDR1 as MNHEY and CDR2 as SVGAGI. V trimming: 6 bases; J trimming: 0 bases; junction bases outside the gene matches: 5. The CDR3 covers 15 residues. The CDR3 bases are TGTGCCAGCAGCGGACAGGCTAGCTCTGGAAACACCATATATTTT. Its translation: CASSGQASSGNTIYF.